This TCR beta chain was captured by sequencing in a study of blood T cell repertoires in COVID-19. Study-level information: The origin of the acute and convalescent COVID-19 samples was the United States, Italy and Spain. Nucleic acid was either cDNA or gDNA, and it came from T cells, B-cell-depleted T cells, or PBMCs.

The authors' processing: Amplification with reference gene primers provided the estimates of nucleated cell counts. Profiling relied on immunoSEQ multiplex PCR, and the TCRdb table lists in-frame clones only, not all of them. V and J calls and clone size are given by that table; D and trimming were obtained from the DNA. The sample shows approximately 190,000 clones, around 84% of them seen only once. The germline V gene has CDR1 MNHEY and CDR2 SMNVEV (reference sequence). The CDR3 runs to 14 residues. The ends were cut back, 2 bases at V and 5 bases at J, with 9 bases in the middle. This clone has ten or more counts.

The chain carries TRBV27 and TRBJ1-4; D is ambiguous. The sample was peripheral blood. The sequence was obtained from a man aged 25-45 years with active or convalescent COVID-19. The CDR3 DNA sequence: TGTGCCAGCAGTTTACGAGGGAACAATGAAAAACTGTTTTTT. Protein product: CASSLRGNNEKLFF.